Listed here are 19 T cell receptor beta chains from one sample, sequenced in a study of tumor-infiltrating lymphocytes in primary liver carcinoma. They got blood RNA out of unsorted whole blood and also pulled out germline DNA. The authors made TCR beta cDNA from around 500 ng total RNA with a constant-region primer. Modified slightly, ARM-PCR produced TCR beta libraries over three nested multiplex PCR rounds. With TRBV1-TRBV30 forward primers and a C-beta reverse primer, the first two PCR rounds were run for around 10 cycles each. TCRdb reprocessed the multiplex PCR reads via MiXCR and lists one record per CDR3 protein. The sample yields about 320,000 distinct CDR3 sequences, 58% seen once. Sample: peripheral blood. The receptors were sampled from a woman under 40 with primary liver carcinoma and hepatitis B virus infection.

This clonotype was seen once. The junction differs from germline at one of its ends, possibly a read error. The chain employs TRBV29-1 and TRBJ1-2; D is unresolved. The CDR3 has 11 amino acids. CDR1 SQVTM and CDR2 ANQGSEA come from the germline V gene. CDR3 sequence (DNA): TGCAGCGCTTTGGCCTCATATGGCTACATCTTC. Translated: CSALASYGYIF.

In this sample, this clonotype turned up once. The chain has TRBV11-2 and TRBJ2-2, with unresolved D. Germline assignment: CDR1 SGHAT and CDR2 FQNNGV. Trimming stripped 2 bases from V and 2 bases from J, with 9 bases between. The CDR3 is made up of 15 amino acids. Written as DNA, the CDR3 is TGTGCCAGCAGCTTATATATCCGAAACACCGGGGAGCTGTTTTTT. Translating it yields CASSLYIRNTGELFF.

This chain connects TRBV18 to TRBJ2-5; no reliable D call. This CDR3 spans 13 amino acids. CDR1 KGHSH and CDR2 LQKENI come from the germline V gene. The ends were cut back, 3 bases at V and 5 bases at J, with 10 bases in the middle. The CDR3 loop reads CASSPRSGETQYF. CDR3 nucleotide sequence: TGTGCCAGCTCACCGCGGAGTGGGGAGACCCAGTACTTC.

A few counts support this clonotype. The J gene is TRBJ2-1, the V gene TRBV6-1, with TRBD2 matching 13 bases. Unmatched junction bases numbered 10, after V lost 8 bases and J lost 9 bases. There are 15 residues in the CDR3. Germline V gene data show CDR1 as MNHNS and CDR2 as SASEGT. CDR3 sequence: CASSRTSGRSREQFF. The CDR3 DNA sequence: TGTGCCAGCTCAAGGACTAGCGGGAGAAGTCGTGAGCAGTTCTTC.

Remarks on this clonotype: Sequence at one end of the junction differs from germline and may be a read error. The chain joins TRBV7-9 to TRBJ2-1; the D gene is possibly TRBD2 (7 bases). Germline V gene sequence: CDR1 SEHNR, CDR2 FQNEAQ (reference sequence). The CDR3 is made up of 14 amino acids. CDR3: CASSLAGGGNEQSF. CDR3 DNA: TGTGCCAGCAGCTTAGCTGGCGGGGGCAATGAGCAGTCCTTC. Based on the CDR3 plus reference TRBV7-9 and TRBJ2-1, the full variable domain is DTGVSQNPRHKITKRGQNVTFRCDPISEHNRLYWYRQTLGQGPEFLTYFQNEAQLEKSRLLSDRFSAERPKGSFSTLEIQRTEQGDSAMYLCASSLAGGGNEQSFGPGTRLTVL.

V gene TRBV12-5 combines with J gene TRBJ2-1; D is possibly TRBD1 or TRBD2 (6 bases each). The CDR3 runs 12 residues. V lost 8 bases, J lost 9 bases, and 14 bases lay in between. Per germline, CDR1 LGHNT and CDR2 FRNRAP. The chain's CDR3 is CASSLQGGEQFF. The DNA of the CDR3 is TGTGCTAGTAGTCTACAGGGAGGTGAGCAGTTCTTC.

Turning to this clonotype: A read error may produce the germline difference seen at one junction end. The rearrangement joins TRBV11-2 to TRBJ1-2; possible D gene TRBD1, 6 bases. This CDR3 spans 15 amino acids. Germline V gene lookup returns CDR1 SGHAT and CDR2 FQNNGV. The CDR3 DNA reads TGTGCCACCAGCTTAGCCGCCGGGGGCTGGTATGGCTACACCTTC. Its protein product is CATSLAAGGWYGYTF.

In this sample, this clonotype turned up once. Germline is not matched at one junction end, which may reflect a read error. V is TRBV7-9 and J is TRBJ2-2; tentative D call: TRBD2 (6 bases). The V gene's germline CDR1 is SEHNR and CDR2 FQNEAQ (reference sequence). CDR3 length equals 16 residues. CDR3 sequence (DNA): TGTGCCGGCAGCTCCGGACTAACCAAGGGGACCGGGGAGCTGTTTTTT. This codes for CAGSSGLTKGTGELFF.

The rearrangement joins TRBV6-1 to TRBJ2-7, with TRBD1 identical over 7 bases. There are 14 residues in the CDR3. V was pared by 10 bases and J by 4 bases, with 13 bases of the junction left unmatched. Germline lookup yields CDR1 MNHNS and CDR2 SASEGT. CDR3 region: CATHPPGQLYEQYF. The DNA for the CDR3 is TGTGCCACCCATCCTCCGGGACAGCTTTACGAGCAGTACTTC.

About this clonotype itself: No conserved phenylalanine or tryptophan is present at the end of the CDR3, so a read error is the likely explanation. The limits of the CDR3 on the DNA are not certain, so only TCRdb's listed CDR3 is given. This rearrangement joins TRBV11-2 to TRBJ2-5. The CDR3 spans 12 residues, counting both ends. Germline-derived CDR1 and CDR2 are SGHAT and FQNNGV. CDR3: CASSSSSETQYS.

A note on this clonotype: An end of the junction differs from the germline gene, which may be a read error. The chain has TRBV12-5 and TRBJ1-5; D not resolved. This CDR3 has 13 residues. Germline V gene lookup returns CDR1 LGHNT and CDR2 FRNRAP. CDR3 sequence reads: CVSGLGSNQPQHF. DNA for the CDR3: TGTGTTAGTGGTTTGGGATCTAATCAGCCCCAGCATTTT. Filled out from reference TRBV12-5 and TRBJ1-5, the complete variable domain reads DARVTQTPRHKVTEMGQEVTMRCQPILGHNTVFWYRQTMMQGLELLAYFRNRAPLDDSGMPKDRFSAEMPDATLATLKIQPSEPRDSAVYFCVSGLGSNQPQHFGDGTRLSIL.

The V call is TRBV10-3, the J call TRBJ2-1; the D gene is possibly TRBD2 (6 bases). Per the germline V gene, CDR1 is ENHRY and CDR2 is SYGVKD. The CDR3 is 13 residues long. The V and J ends lost 2 bases and 8 bases respectively, with 10 bases between them. In DNA form, the CDR3 reads TGTGCCATCAGTGAGCCTGGGAGGCATGAGCAGTTCTTC. It specifies CAISEPGRHEQFF.

Remarks on this clonotype: A read error may be the cause here, since a much bigger clone is one base away. The chain recombines TRBV13 with TRBJ1-2, with D perhaps TRBD1 (6 bases). Germline loops: CDR1 PRHDT, CDR2 FYEKMQ (reference sequence). Trimming took 4 bases from V and 4 from J, leaving 19 bases between them. This CDR3 has 16 amino acids. CDR3 nucleotides: TGTGCCAGCAGCTATCACCGGGACACAGGTCCCTATGGCTACACCTTC. Translated, it gives CASSYHRDTGPYGYTF.

The chain joins TRBV30 to TRBJ2-1; 10 bases agree with TRBD1. The germline gives CDR1 GTSNPN, CDR2 SVGIG (reference sequence). There are 14 residues in the CDR3. The junction had 9 bases not matched to a gene; V was cut back by 8 bases and J by 5 bases. CDR3 coding DNA: TGTGCCGGGTCATTGGGGACAGGGGACAATGAGCAGTTCTTC. This codes for CAGSLGTGDNEQFF.

Worth noting for this clonotype: At one of its ends the junction is not consistent with the germline gene, which may arise from a read error. The chain has TRBV5-6 and TRBJ2-3; D possibly corresponds to TRBD2 (6 bases). Germline V gene data show CDR1 as SGHDT and CDR2 as YYEEEE. The CDR3 covers 17 residues. CDR3 nucleotides: TGTGTCAGCAGCTTGGGGGGTCTCGCGGCTAGCACAGATACGCAGTATTTT. Residues: CVSSLGGLAASTDTQYF.

CDR3 bases: TGTGCCAGCAGTGAAATCGTCCGGTCCTTCGGCAAGCAGTACTTC. Its translation is CASSEIVRSFGKQYF. The rearrangement joins TRBV6-1 to TRBJ2-7; D gene unclear. CDR1 is MNHNS, CDR2 SASEGT, per germline. The CDR3 covers 15 residues. Trimming stripped 2 bases from V and 8 bases from J, with 19 bases between.

This clonotype was observed once. A read error may be the cause here, since a much bigger clone is one base away. The V and J genes are TRBV6-6 and TRBJ1-4; tentatively, D is TRBD1 (6 bases). The CDR3 covers 12 residues. Per germline, CDR1 MNHNY and CDR2 SVGAGI (reference sequence). The CDR3, as DNA: TGTGCCAGCAGGGACAGTAATGAAAAACTGGTTTTT. It is translated as CASRDSNEKLVF.

In the case of this clonotype: This sequence may be a read error, since a much larger clone differs from it by one base. This chain uses TRBV6-5 with TRBJ1-6; D not certain. The V and J ends lost 8 bases and 8 bases respectively, with 13 bases between them. Germline CDR1 and CDR2: MNHEY and SVGAGI. The CDR3 length is 13 residues. CDR3 in amino acids: CASRAPWDSPLHF. CDR3 in DNA: TGTGCCAGCCGGGCTCCTTGGGATTCACCCCTCCACTTT.

This chain links TRBV5-6 with TRBJ2-3; a possible D gene is TRBD1 (6 bases). V was clipped by 2 bases and J by 3 bases, with 13 bases between them. The CDR3 length is 15 residues. Germline loops: CDR1 SGHDT, CDR2 YYEEEE. The CDR3 protein is CASSFLRGKTDTQYF. The CDR3 DNA is TGTGCCAGCAGCTTTCTAAGGGGGAAAACAGATACGCAGTATTTT.